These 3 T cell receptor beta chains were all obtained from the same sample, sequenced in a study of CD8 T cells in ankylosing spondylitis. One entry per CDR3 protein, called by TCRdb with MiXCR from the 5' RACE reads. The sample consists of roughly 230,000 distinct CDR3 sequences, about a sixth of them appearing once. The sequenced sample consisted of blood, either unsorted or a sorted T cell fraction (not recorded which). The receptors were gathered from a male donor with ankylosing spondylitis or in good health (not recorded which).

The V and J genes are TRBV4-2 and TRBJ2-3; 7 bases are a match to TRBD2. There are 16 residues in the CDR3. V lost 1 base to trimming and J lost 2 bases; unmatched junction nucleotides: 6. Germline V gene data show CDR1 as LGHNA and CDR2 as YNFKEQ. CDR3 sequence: CASSQGREANTDTQYF. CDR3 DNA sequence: TGTGCCAGCAGCCAAGGACGGGAGGCCAACACAGATACGCAGTATTTT.

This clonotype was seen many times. The CDR3 sequence: CASSYSKREANTGELFF. The CDR3 DNA reads TGTGCCAGCAGTTACTCCAAGCGGGAAGCGAACACCGGGGAGCTGTTTTTT. J is TRBJ2-2 and V is TRBV6-5; TRBD2 matches 7 bases. The ends lost 0 bases at V and 0 bases at J; junction bases unmatched: 4. Germline V lookup: CDR1 MNHEY, CDR2 SVGAGI. This CDR3 spans 17 amino acids.

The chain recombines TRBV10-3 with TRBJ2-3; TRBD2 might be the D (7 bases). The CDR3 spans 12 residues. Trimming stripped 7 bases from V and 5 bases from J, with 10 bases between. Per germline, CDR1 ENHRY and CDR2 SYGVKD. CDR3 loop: CAINREGDTQYF. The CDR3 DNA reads TGTGCCATCAACAGGGAGGGAGATACGCAGTATTTT.